The source of this T cell receptor (beta chain) is a study of neurological immune-mediated disorders. Study-level points and caveats: The study found the most TCR clonal expansion in HTLV-1-associated myelopathy and the least in multiple sclerosis, below healthy controls. TCR-beta repertoires seemed private in all groups, with no expanded CDR3 amino acid sequences shared. There was no clinical or MRI feature that showed an association with the multiple sclerosis repertoire cluster.

From 15-18 subjects, every sequencing run obtained over 170 million TCR-beta sequences. TCRdb re-called the 5' RACE reads with MiXCR, one entry per CDR3 protein. The sample includes 39,000 or so distinct CDR3 sequences, approximately 2.4% of them seen just once. The CDR3 has 13 residues. Trimming removed 5 bases from V and 3 bases from J, with 12 bases in between. Germline V gives CDR1 SGHRS, CDR2 YFSETQ. This clonotype was recorded many times. The antigen is not known. What was sequenced was PBMCs. This receptor was obtained from a young man with multiple sclerosis. J is TRBJ2-7 and V is TRBV5-1; D possibly corresponds to TRBD2 (5 bases). The CDR3 DNA reads TGCGCCAGCAGTTCCGGGATAGACTACGAGCAGTACTTC. Translated, it gives CASSSGIDYEQYF.